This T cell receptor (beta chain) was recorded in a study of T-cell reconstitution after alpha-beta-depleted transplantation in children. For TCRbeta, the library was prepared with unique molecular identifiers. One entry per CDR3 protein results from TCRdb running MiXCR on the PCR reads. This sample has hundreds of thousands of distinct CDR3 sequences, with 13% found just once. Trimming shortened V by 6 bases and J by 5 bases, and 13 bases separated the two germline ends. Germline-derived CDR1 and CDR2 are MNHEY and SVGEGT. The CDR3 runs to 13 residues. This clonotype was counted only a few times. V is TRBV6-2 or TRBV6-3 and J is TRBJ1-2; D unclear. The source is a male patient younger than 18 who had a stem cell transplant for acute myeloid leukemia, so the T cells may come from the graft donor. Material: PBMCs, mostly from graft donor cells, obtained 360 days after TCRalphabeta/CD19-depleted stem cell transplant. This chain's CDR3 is CASSPPGTYGYTF. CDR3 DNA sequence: TGTGCCAGCAGCCCACCGGGAACTTATGGCTACACCTTC.